This T cell receptor beta chain originates from a study of shared clonotypes between healthy human individuals. Across the whole study: Participating donors consisted of a couple of women and a few men aged 18 to 49.

The ends lost 7 bases at V and 3 bases at J; junction bases unmatched: 6. CDR3 length: 15 amino acids. CDR1 and CDR2 from the germline V gene are WSHSY and SAAADI. Sorted-subset replicate PCRs used 150 to 250 ng of genomic DNA. This amount corresponded to 30,000 to 35,000 T cell genomes. Some clones are missing from TCRdb's copy, which holds only in-frame ones; the method was immunoSEQ multiplex PCR. Here the sample spans over 700,000 clones, 72% being singletons. The sequence was collected from a woman aged 25 to 39 in good health. The sequenced material came from memory CD4+ T cells sorted from blood. As for subset: CD45RA-negative fraction. This chain uses TRBV10-2 with TRBJ2-1; 10 nucleotides agree with TRBD2. The CDR3 protein is CASISLAGIYNEQFF. DNA for the CDR3: TGCGCCAGCATATCACTAGCGGGGATCTACAATGAGCAGTTCTTC.